This TCR beta chain derives from a study of CD8+ T cells in alopecia areata. Extraction and reverse transcription of RNA yielded cDNA as the sequencing template. Produced via immunoSEQ multiplex PCR; TCRdb's table is partial and in-frame only. The table lists 150,000 to 200,000 clones, under 80% of them singletons. As to treatment: oral pan-JAK inhibitor, 5-10 mg twice daily. Alopecia areata patients had lesional scalp punch biopsies and peripheral blood taken from them. There are 15 residues in the CDR3. Looked up from germline, CDR1 is SGHTA and CDR2 is FQGTGA. Trimming removed 3 bases from V and 3 bases from J, with 14 bases in between.

The source is a human donor with alopecia areata. The chain has TRBV7-3 and TRBJ2-5, with D maybe TRBD1 (6 bases). The sample was CD4+ T cells sorted from blood, taken around week 50, from a patient treated with tofacitinib. The CDR3 spells CASSFRPGQKETQYF. Written as DNA, the CDR3 is TGTGCCAGCAGCTTCCGGCCGGGACAAAAAGAGACCCAGTACTTC.